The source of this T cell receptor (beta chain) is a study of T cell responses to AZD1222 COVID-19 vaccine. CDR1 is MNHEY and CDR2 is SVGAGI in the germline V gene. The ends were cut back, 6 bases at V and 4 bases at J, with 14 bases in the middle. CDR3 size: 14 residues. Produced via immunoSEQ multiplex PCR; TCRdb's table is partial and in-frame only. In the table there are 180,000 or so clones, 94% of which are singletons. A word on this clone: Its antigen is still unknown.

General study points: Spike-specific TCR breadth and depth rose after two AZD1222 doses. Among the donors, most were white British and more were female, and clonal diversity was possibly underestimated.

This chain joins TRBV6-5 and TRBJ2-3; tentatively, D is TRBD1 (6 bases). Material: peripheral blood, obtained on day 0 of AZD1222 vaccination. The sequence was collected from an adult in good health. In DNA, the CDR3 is TGTGCCAGCAGCTTGGGGGCGGAGGCAGATACGCAGTATTTT. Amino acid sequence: CASSLGAEADTQYF.